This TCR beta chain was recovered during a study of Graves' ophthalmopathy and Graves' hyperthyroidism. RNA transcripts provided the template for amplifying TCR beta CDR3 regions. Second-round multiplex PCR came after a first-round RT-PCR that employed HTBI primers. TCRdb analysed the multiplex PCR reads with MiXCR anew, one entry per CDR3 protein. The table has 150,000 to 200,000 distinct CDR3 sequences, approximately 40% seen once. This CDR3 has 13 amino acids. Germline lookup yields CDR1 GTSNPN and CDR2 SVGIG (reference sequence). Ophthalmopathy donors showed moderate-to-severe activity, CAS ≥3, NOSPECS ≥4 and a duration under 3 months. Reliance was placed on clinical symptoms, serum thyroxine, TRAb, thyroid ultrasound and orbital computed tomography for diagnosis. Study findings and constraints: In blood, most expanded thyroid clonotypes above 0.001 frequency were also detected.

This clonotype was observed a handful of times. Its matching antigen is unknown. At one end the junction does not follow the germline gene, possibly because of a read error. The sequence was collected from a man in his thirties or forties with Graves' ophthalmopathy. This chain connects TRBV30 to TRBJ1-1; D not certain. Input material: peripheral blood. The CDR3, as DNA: TGTGCCTGGAAGTTATCCGGGAACACTGAAGCTTCCTTT. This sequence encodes CAWKLSGNTEASF.